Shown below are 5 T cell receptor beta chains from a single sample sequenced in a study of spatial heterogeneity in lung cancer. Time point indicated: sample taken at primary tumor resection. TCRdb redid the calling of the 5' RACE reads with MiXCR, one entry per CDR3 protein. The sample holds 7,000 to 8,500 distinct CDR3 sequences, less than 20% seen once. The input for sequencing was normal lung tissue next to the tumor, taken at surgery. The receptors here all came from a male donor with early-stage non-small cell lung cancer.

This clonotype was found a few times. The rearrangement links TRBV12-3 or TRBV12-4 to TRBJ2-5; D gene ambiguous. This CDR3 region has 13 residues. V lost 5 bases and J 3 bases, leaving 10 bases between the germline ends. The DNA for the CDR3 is TGTGCCAGCAGTGGCAAAAGCAAAGAGACCCAGTACTTC. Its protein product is CASSGKSKETQYF.

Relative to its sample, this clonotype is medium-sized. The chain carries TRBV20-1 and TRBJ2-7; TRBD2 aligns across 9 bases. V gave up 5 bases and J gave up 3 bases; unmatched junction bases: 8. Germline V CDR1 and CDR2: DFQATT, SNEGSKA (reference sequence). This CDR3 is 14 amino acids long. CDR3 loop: CSAEETSGYYEQYF. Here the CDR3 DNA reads TGCAGTGCTGAGGAGACTAGCGGTTACTACGAGCAGTACTTC.

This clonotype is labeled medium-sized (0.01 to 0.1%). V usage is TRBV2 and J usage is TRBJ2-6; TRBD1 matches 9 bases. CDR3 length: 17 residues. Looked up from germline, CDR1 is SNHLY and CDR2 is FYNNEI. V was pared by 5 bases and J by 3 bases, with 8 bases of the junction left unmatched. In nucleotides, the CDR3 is TGTGCCAGCAGTTCGACAGGGGGTTCGGTTGGGGCCAACGTCCTGACTTTC. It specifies CASSSTGGSVGANVLTF.

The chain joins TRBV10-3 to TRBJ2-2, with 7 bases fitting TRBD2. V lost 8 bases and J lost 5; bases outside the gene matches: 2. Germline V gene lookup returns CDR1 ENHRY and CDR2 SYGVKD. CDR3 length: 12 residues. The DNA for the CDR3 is TGTGCCATCCCCGGGGGGACCGGGGAGCTGTTTTTT. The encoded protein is CAIPGGTGELFF.

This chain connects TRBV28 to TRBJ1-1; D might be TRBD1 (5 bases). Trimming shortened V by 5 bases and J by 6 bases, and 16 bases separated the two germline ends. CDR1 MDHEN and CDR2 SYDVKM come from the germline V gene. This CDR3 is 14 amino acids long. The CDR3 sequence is CASSNWAQAAEAFF. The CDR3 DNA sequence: TGTGCCAGCAGTAACTGGGCACAGGCCGCTGAAGCTTTCTTT.